This TCR beta chain derives from a study of response to subunit inactivated influenza vaccine. Overall study findings and caveats: New T cells are recruited in small numbers by each seasonal influenza vaccination, according to the authors' suggestion.

One entry per CDR3 protein results from TCRdb running MiXCR on the RT-PCR reads. The sample records some 540,000 distinct CDR3 sequences, around 25% being singletons. The CDR3 covers 11 residues. Looked up from germline, CDR1 is SNHLY and CDR2 is FYNNEI. As regards this clonotype: Its antigen remains unknown. An end of the junction differs from the germline gene, which may be a read error.

These sequences were also reported in another study, on T cells expressing NK-cell markers. Turning to that study: What made the TCR beta cDNA was 5'RACE template switching with UMIs. Obtained from sorted CD3+CD56+NKG2C+, CD3+CD56+NKG2C- and CD3+CD56-NKG2C+ T cells were the TCR beta repertoires. Dominant NKG2C+ clonotype frequencies of roughly 1.0-7.5% of CD8+ T cells were measured in 5 or 6 donors.

The chain combines TRBV2 with TRBJ1-3; 10 positions match TRBD1. The starting material was CD4+ T cells sorted from PBMCs, obtained 11 to 12 days after vaccination. The receptor comes from a middle-aged man who received an inactivated influenza vaccine. The CDR3 DNA is TGTGCCAGCTGGGGCCGACAGGGGGCTGTATTT. Translated: CASWGRQGAVF.